Listed below are T cell receptor beta chains from one sample, sequenced in a study of beta chain features in type 1 diabetes. Here immunoSEQ multiplex PCR was the method, and the copy in TCRdb shows in-frame clones only, minus some. The sample has 200,000 to 300,000 clones; 11% to 15% are singletons. Sequencing was done on a sample of naive CD4+ T cells from blood. These receptors were collected from a young man with type 1 diabetes. Each CDR3 is given with its conserved first and last residue. A D gene is named only where the DNA matches it firmly. The size entry is marked missing in some rows and otherwise reads once, few, many or a size class.

J gene: TRBJ1-1
clone size: NA
V gene: TRBV9
D gene: NA
CDR3 DNA: TGTGCCAGCAACAAATTGAACACTGAAGCTTTCTTT
CDR3 protein: CASNKLNTEAFF

J gene: TRBJ2-7
clone size: NA
V gene: TRBV7-9
D gene: TRBD1
CDR3 DNA: TGTGCCAGCAGCCCCGGACAGGGGGCGAGGGAGCAGTACTTC
CDR3 protein: CASSPGQGAREQYF

J gene: TRBJ1-1
clone size: few
V gene: TRBV2
D gene: NA
CDR3 DNA: TGTGCCAGCAGGCCCGACGGGGGGCGCGGGACTGAAGCTTTCTTT
CDR3 protein: CASRPDGGRGTEAFF

J gene: TRBJ1-1
clone size: few
V gene: TRBV7-9
D gene: NA
CDR3 DNA: TGTGCCAGCAGTTACGATCGGTGGGGGGACACTGAAGCTTTCTTT
CDR3 protein: CASSYDRWGDTEAFF

J gene: TRBJ1-5
clone size: few
V gene: TRBV27
D gene: NA
CDR3 DNA: TGTGCCAGCAGTCTTCTAGGTCAGCCCCAGCATTTT
CDR3 protein: CASSLLGQPQHF

J gene: TRBJ2-1
clone size: NA
V gene: TRBV11-3
D gene: TRBD1
CDR3 DNA: TGTGCCAGCAGCTTAAGGACAGGGTCAGGTTACAATGAGCAGTTCTTC
CDR3 protein: CASSLRTGSGYNEQFF

J gene: TRBJ2-1
clone size: many
V gene: TRBV14
D gene: NA
CDR3 DNA: TGTGCCAGCAGCCGTTTCCCGGGAGATACCTACAATGAGCAGTTCTTC
CDR3 protein: CASSRFPGDTYNEQFF

J gene: TRBJ2-7
clone size: NA
V gene: TRBV13
D gene: TRBD2
CDR3 DNA: TGTGCCAGCAGCTTCAGCAGCCCGGGACTAGCGGGGGGTACCTACGAGCAGTACTTC
CDR3 protein: CASSFSSPGLAGGTYEQYF

J gene: TRBJ1-3
clone size: NA
V gene: TRBV27
D gene: NA
CDR3 DNA: TGTGCCAGCAGTTTACACGGGGACACCATATATTTT
CDR3 protein: CASSLHGDTIYF

J gene: TRBJ1-1
clone size: NA
V gene: TRBV11-1
D gene: TRBD1
CDR3 DNA: TGTGCCAGCAGCTTAGGTGCCGGGACAGGGGACACTGAAGCTTTCTTT
CDR3 protein: CASSLGAGTGDTEAFF

J gene: TRBJ1-2
clone size: few
V gene: TRBV30
D gene: NA
CDR3 DNA: TGTGCCTGGAGGGGGTCGGGAATGAGGGGCTACACCTTC
CDR3 protein: CAWRGSGMRGYTF

J gene: TRBJ2-7
clone size: few
V gene: TRBV15
D gene: NA
CDR3 DNA: TGTGCCACCAGCAGAGACAGGTACGAGCAGTACTTC
CDR3 protein: CATSRDRYEQYF

J gene: TRBJ2-1
clone size: NA
V gene: TRBV2
D gene: NA
CDR3 DNA: TGTGCCAGCATCCCGGGAGGGGGCAGATCCTACAATGAGCAGTTCTTC
CDR3 protein: CASIPGGGRSYNEQFF

J gene: TRBJ2-2
clone size: NA
V gene: TRBV6-4
D gene: NA
CDR3 DNA: TGTGCCAGCAGCCAGGGGCGGGCGATCGGGGAGCTGTTTTTT
CDR3 protein: CASSQGRAIGELFF

J gene: TRBJ2-5
clone size: NA
V gene: TRBV18
D gene: NA
CDR3 DNA: TGTGCCAGCTCGATGCCCCCGAGTGAAGAGACCCAGTACTTC
CDR3 protein: CASSMPPSEETQYF

J gene: TRBJ2-1
clone size: NA
V gene: TRBV5-4
D gene: TRBD1
CDR3 DNA: TGTGCCAGCAGCTTGCCAGGGGGCTCAGGCACCTACAATGAGCAGTTCTTC
CDR3 protein: CASSLPGGSGTYNEQFF

J gene: TRBJ1-1
clone size: few
V gene: TRBV19
D gene: TRBD1
CDR3 DNA: TGTGCCAGTAGGGACAGGGTGGTAACTGAAGCTTTCTTT
CDR3 protein: CASRDRVVTEAFF

J gene: TRBJ2-1
clone size: few
V gene: TRBV5-1
D gene: NA
CDR3 DNA: TGCGCCAGCAGCGTCTCACTAGCTCAGGATGAGCAGTTCTTC
CDR3 protein: CASSVSLAQDEQFF

J gene: TRBJ2-1
clone size: NA
V gene: TRBV7-2
D gene: NA
CDR3 DNA: TGTGCCAGCAGCTTAGACCTCCAGGGAGCCTTAGGGGGCAATGAGCAGTTCTTC
CDR3 protein: CASSLDLQGALGGNEQFF

J gene: TRBJ2-1
clone size: few
V gene: TRBV7-9
D gene: TRBD2
CDR3 DNA: TGTGCCAGCATGCGGACTAGCGGATACAATGAGCAGTTCTTC
CDR3 protein: CASMRTSGYNEQFF